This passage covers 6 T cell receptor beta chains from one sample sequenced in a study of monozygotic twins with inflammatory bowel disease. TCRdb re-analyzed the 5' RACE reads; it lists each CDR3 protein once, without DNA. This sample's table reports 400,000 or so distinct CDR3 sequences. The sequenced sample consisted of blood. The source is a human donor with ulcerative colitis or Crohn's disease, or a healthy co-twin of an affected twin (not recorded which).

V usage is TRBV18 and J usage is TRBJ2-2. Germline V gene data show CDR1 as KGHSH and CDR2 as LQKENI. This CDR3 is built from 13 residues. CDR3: CASSENRDGELFF.

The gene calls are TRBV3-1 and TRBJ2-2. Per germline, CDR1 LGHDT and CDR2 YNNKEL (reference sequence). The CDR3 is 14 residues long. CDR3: CASSFSTTAGELFF.

The CDR3 protein is CSASDVGWMTDTQYF. V and J are TRBV20-1 and TRBJ2-3. The CDR3 runs 15 residues. From germline, CDR1 is DFQATT and CDR2 SNEGSKA (reference sequence).

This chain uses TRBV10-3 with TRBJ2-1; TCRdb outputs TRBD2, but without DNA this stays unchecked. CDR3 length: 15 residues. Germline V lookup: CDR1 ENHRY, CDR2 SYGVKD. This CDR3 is CAISRLAGDFDEQFF.

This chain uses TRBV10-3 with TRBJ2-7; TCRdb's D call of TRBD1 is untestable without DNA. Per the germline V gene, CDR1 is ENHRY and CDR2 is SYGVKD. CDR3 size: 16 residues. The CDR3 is CAISESPPGTQYEQYF.

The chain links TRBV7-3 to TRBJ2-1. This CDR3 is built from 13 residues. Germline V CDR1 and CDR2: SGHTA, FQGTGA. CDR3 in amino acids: CAISLTSNNEQFF.